This record covers a single TCR beta chain. The method was immunoSEQ multiplex PCR; TCRdb's version includes in-frame clones alone and lacks a portion of them. Of under 150,000 clones listed, approximately 94% were seen once; the top ten hold roughly 1.7%. These data originate in a study of siplizumab effects on memory and regulatory T cells. The germline gives CDR1 MGHRA, CDR2 YSYEKL. V lost 0 bases and J lost 4, with 15 bases in between. The CDR3 contains 17 residues. Specimen: non-Treg CD4+ T cells sorted from blood. This clonotype was obtained from a human donor in good health. This sequence joins TRBV4-1 and TRBJ1-4; TRBD1 is a possible D gene (6 bases). The CDR3 DNA reads as TGCGCCAGCAGCCAAGAATTTAGGGACAAGAGTAATGAAAAACTGTTTTTT. Protein product: CASSQEFRDKSNEKLFF.